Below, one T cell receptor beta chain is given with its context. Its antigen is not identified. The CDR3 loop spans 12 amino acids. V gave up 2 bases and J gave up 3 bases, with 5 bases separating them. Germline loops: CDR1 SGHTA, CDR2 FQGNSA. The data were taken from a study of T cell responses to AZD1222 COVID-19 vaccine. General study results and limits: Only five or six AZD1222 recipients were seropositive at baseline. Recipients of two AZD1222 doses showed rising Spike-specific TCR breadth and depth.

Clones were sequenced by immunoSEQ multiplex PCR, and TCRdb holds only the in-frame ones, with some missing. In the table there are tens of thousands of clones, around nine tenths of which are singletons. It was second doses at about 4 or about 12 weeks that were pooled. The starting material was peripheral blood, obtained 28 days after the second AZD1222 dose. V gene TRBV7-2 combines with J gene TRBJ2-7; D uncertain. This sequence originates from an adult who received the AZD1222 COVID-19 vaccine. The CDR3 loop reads CASSLTNYEQYF. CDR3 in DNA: TGTGCCAGCAGCTTAACGAACTACGAGCAGTACTTC.